This section outlines one T cell receptor beta chain sequence together with its context. The assay was immunoSEQ multiplex PCR, and TCRdb's table has in-frame clones only and misses some. In the table there are more than 250,000 clones, around nine tenths of which are singletons. This sample was included in a study of blood T cell repertoires in COVID-19. Sequenced sample: PBMCs or T cells enriched from blood (not recorded which). The clonotype originates from a woman under 30 who had recovered from COVID-19.

The CDR3 sequence is CASSFDLISSGSQYF. Written as DNA, the CDR3 is TGTGCCAGCAGTTTTGATTTGATTAGTTCGGGGAGCCAGTACTTC. The rearrangement uses TRBV28 and TRBJ2-5, with D tentatively TRBD2 (5 bases). Germline lookup yields CDR1 MDHEN and CDR2 SYDVKM. Trimming cost V 3 bases and J 10 bases, with 21 bases left between them. The CDR3 consists of 15 residues.